This is a list of T cell receptor beta chains from one sample in a study of beta chain features in type 1 diabetes. The method was immunoSEQ multiplex PCR; TCRdb's version includes in-frame clones alone and lacks a portion of them. This table has 900,000 or so clones, 17% appearing once. Source material: naive CD4+ T cells from blood. Receptor source: a young woman in good health. Each CDR3 is given with its conserved first and last residue. Fields, in order: D gene, V gene, CDR3 protein. D genes are given only for firm matches.

D gene: NA; V gene: TRBV12-2; CDR3 protein: CASRLVGEQGSPSMNTEAFF
D gene: TRBD2; V gene: TRBV18; CDR3 protein: CASSTGLARTDTQYF
D gene: NA; V gene: TRBV4-3; CDR3 protein: CASSQELGEWKQYF
D gene: NA; V gene: TRBV2; CDR3 protein: CASSGRAPYEQYF
D gene: TRBD2; V gene: TRBV6-5; CDR3 protein: CASSYLAGVYNEQFF
D gene: TRBD1; V gene: TRBV11-2; CDR3 protein: CASSPRYGQGDNTIYF
D gene: NA; V gene: TRBV4-3; CDR3 protein: CASSQEPRGPGELFF
D gene: TRBD1; V gene: TRBV6-5; CDR3 protein: CASRPGDRNSYEQYF
D gene: NA; V gene: TRBV7-9; CDR3 protein: CASSLGRNEQFF
D gene: NA; V gene: TRBV11-2; CDR3 protein: CASSYTGSQETQYF
D gene: TRBD2; V gene: TRBV9; CDR3 protein: CASSVEERGTTGELFF
D gene: TRBD2; V gene: TRBV7-6; CDR3 protein: CASSSAGGPREQYF
D gene: NA; V gene: TRBV5-4; CDR3 protein: CASSLVGLDFYEQYF
D gene: NA; V gene: TRBV28; CDR3 protein: CASSSGEKPQHF
D gene: NA; V gene: TRBV27; CDR3 protein: CASGARWNTEAFF
D gene: NA; V gene: TRBV6-5; CDR3 protein: CASRGTGRIEAFF
D gene: NA; V gene: TRBV7-9; CDR3 protein: CASSLQFNYGYTF
D gene: NA; V gene: TRBV7-2; CDR3 protein: CASSPRDHPGQYF
D gene: NA; V gene: TRBV28; CDR3 protein: CASSLAPAGAFF
D gene: NA; V gene: TRBV4-3; CDR3 protein: CASSQESNGRGRNTIYF
D gene: NA; V gene: TRBV11-1; CDR3 protein: CASSNLLAYEQYF
D gene: TRBD1; V gene: TRBV7-2; CDR3 protein: CASSPGQGASYEQYF
D gene: NA; V gene: TRBV5-4; CDR3 protein: CASSFMPHKENIQYF
D gene: NA; V gene: TRBV2; CDR3 protein: CASRGDPNVLTF
D gene: NA; V gene: TRBV6-5; CDR3 protein: CASSYLSGANVLTF
D gene: TRBD1; V gene: TRBV7-6; CDR3 protein: CASSSRTGGTDTQYF
D gene: NA; V gene: TRBV29-1; CDR3 protein: CSVVRSLGYNEQFF
D gene: NA; V gene: TRBV2; CDR3 protein: CASSETGLGELFF